This TCR beta chain was identified during a study of blood T cell repertoires in COVID-19. V lost 2 bases and J 8 bases, leaving 10 bases between the germline ends. CDR3 length: 12 residues. Germline lookup yields CDR1 GTSNPN and CDR2 SVGIG (reference sequence). Measured with immunoSEQ multiplex PCR; TCRdb has only the in-frame clones, and not every one. The sample consists of about 140,000 clones, 80% of them appearing once. A few counts support this clone. Sequenced sample: peripheral blood. The chain couples TRBV30 to TRBJ2-1, with D maybe TRBD2 (5 bases). The receptor comes from a man between 65 and 80 years old who had recovered from COVID-19. In DNA, the CDR3 is TGTGCCTGGAGTCCTTGGGGAGATGAGCAGTTCTTC. Its translation: CAWSPWGDEQFF.